Listed below are T cell receptor beta chains from one sample, sequenced in a study of blood T cell repertoires in COVID-19. Clones were sequenced by immunoSEQ multiplex PCR, and TCRdb holds only the in-frame ones, with some missing. The data show tens of thousands of clones, around 84% seen once. The sequenced material came from peripheral blood. These receptors were obtained from a man older than 75 with active or convalescent COVID-19. CDR3s include the opening cysteine and the closing phenylalanine or tryptophan. A D gene is named only where the DNA matches it firmly. Size values are once, few and many counts, or a class for expanded clones, and some rows have none.

clone_size	j_call	d_call	v_call	cdr3_aa	cdr3_nt
NA	TRBJ1-2	TRBD1	TRBV7-9	CASSHEGQGHGYTF	TGTGCCAGCAGCCACGAGGGACAGGGGCATGGCTACACCTTC
NA	TRBJ1-1	NA	TRBV9	CASSVGRRGTEAFF	TGTGCCAGCAGCGTCGGACGGCGGGGCACTGAAGCTTTCTTT
NA	TRBJ1-3	TRBD1	TRBV6-5	CASTGTGSGNTIYF	TGTGCCAGCACCGGGACAGGCTCTGGAAACACCATATATTTT
NA	TRBJ2-2	NA	TRBV30	CAWSGATGSTGELFF	TGTGCCTGGAGTGGGGCTACAGGGTCCACCGGGGAGCTGTTTTTT
NA	TRBJ1-1	TRBD1	TRBV5-1	CASSLRGQQGIVNTEAFF	TGCGCCAGCAGCTTGAGGGGGCAACAGGGGATCGTGAACACTGAAGCTTTCTTT
NA	TRBJ1-6	TRBD1	TRBV6-5	CASIRTGGRNSPLHF	TGTGCCAGCATTAGGACAGGCGGACGCAATTCACCCCTCCACTTT
NA	TRBJ2-5	TRBD1	TRBV2	CASTLGQGAWETQYF	TGTGCCAGCACCCTAGGACAGGGGGCATGGGAGACCCAGTACTTC
NA	TRBJ1-5	NA	TRBV19	CASSISNRETQPQHF	TGTGCCAGTAGTATCAGCAACAGGGAGACTCAGCCCCAGCATTTT
NA	TRBJ2-3	TRBD1	TRBV5-1	CASSSETGTDTQYF	TGCGCCAGCAGCTCAGAGACAGGGACAGATACGCAGTATTTT
NA	TRBJ2-3	NA	TRBV5-1	CASSPRTAWGTDTQYF	TGCGCCAGCAGCCCCCGGACAGCATGGGGCACAGATACGCAGTATTTT
NA	TRBJ2-3	TRBD1	TRBV9	CASSPAGTGVTDTQYF	TGTGCCAGCAGCCCGGCCGGGACAGGGGTAACAGATACGCAGTATTTT
few	TRBJ1-2	NA	TRBV12-3/TRBV12-4	CASSLRGGYGYTF	TGTGCCAGCAGTTTACGGGGGGGCTATGGCTACACCTTC
NA	TRBJ2-2	NA	TRBV19	CATLGHTGELFF	TGTGCCACACTAGGACACACCGGGGAGCTGTTTTTT
NA	TRBJ1-1	NA	TRBV10-1	CASSETGTLEAFF	TGCGCCAGCAGTGAGACCGGGACATTAGAAGCTTTCTTT
once	TRBJ2-1	NA	TRBV10-1	CASSQRTIYNEQFF	TGCGCCAGCAGTCAGCGTACGATCTACAATGAGCAGTTCTTC
NA	TRBJ1-5	NA	TRBV7-2	CASSSARTDNQPQHF	TGTGCCAGCAGCTCCGCCCGGACAGACAATCAGCCCCAGCATTTT
NA	TRBJ1-1	NA	TRBV6-6	CASSTGGPDTEAFF	TGTGCCAGCAGCACAGGAGGGCCAGACACTGAAGCTTTCTTT
NA	TRBJ1-2	TRBD1	TRBV7-9	CASRPTGAGGYTF	TGTGCCAGCAGACCTACAGGGGCGGGCGGCTACACCTTC
NA	TRBJ1-2	NA	TRBV5-1	CASSLDRIVGYTF	TGCGCCAGCAGCTTAGACAGGATTGTAGGCTACACCTTC